These 15 T cell receptor beta chains originate from one sample sequenced in a study of blood T cell repertoires in COVID-19. Sequencing used immunoSEQ multiplex PCR; TCRdb keeps in-frame clones, though not all of them. The table has 200,000 to 250,000 clones, roughly 88% seen once; the top ten hold 3.7%. Sequencing was performed on PBMCs or T cells enriched from blood (not recorded which). The origin of the receptors is a woman between 25 and 40 years old who had been exposed to COVID-19.

This clone was observed once. The rearrangement links TRBV19 to TRBJ2-3; a possible D gene is TRBD2 (5 bases). CDR3 length: 16 residues. Deletions cut 2 bases from V and 4 bases from J, with 16 bases between. Germline V gene sequence: CDR1 LNHDA, CDR2 SQIVND (reference sequence). In nucleotides, the CDR3 is TGTGCCAGTAGTATATGGTCTAGCATGGGGTCAGATACGCAGTATTTT. Translation gives CASSIWSSMGSDTQYF.

This clone was counted once. This chain uses TRBV18 with TRBJ2-2; 8 nucleotides agree with TRBD2. Trimming removed 5 bases from V and 0 bases from J; junction bases left unmatched: 5. Germline-derived CDR1 and CDR2 are KGHSH and LQKENI. The CDR3 spans 16 residues. The CDR3 loop is CASSAGLAANTGELFF. As DNA, the CDR3 is TGTGCCAGCTCAGCCGGACTAGCCGCGAACACCGGGGAGCTGTTTTTT.

This CDR3 reads CASSFIQVPDTQYF. CDR3 DNA: TGTGCCAGCAGTTTTATCCAGGTTCCAGATACGCAGTATTTT. The chain couples TRBV27 to TRBJ2-3; D unclear. Germline V lookup: CDR1 MNHEY, CDR2 SMNVEV (reference sequence). CDR3 length equals 14 residues. With 3 bases removed from V and 4 bases from J, the gap between germline ends came to 11 bases.

V and J are TRBV5-4 and TRBJ1-2; 7 nucleotides line up with TRBD1. The CDR3 loop spans 15 amino acids. CDR1 and CDR2 (germline): SGHNT, YYREEE (reference sequence). Unmatched junction bases numbered 11, after V lost 4 bases and J lost 5 bases. The CDR3 DNA is TGTGCCAGCAGCCTGGTTCCCGGGACAGATTATGGCTACACCTTC. Translation gives CASSLVPGTDYGYTF.

This clone appeared once. The rearrangement joins TRBV4-1 to TRBJ1-4; D uncertain. Germline V gene data show CDR1 as MGHRA and CDR2 as YSYEKL. The CDR3 sequence is 12 residues long. V lost 1 base and J 8 bases, leaving 5 bases between the germline ends. For the CDR3, the DNA is TGCGCCAGCAGCCAAGCCCTAGAAAAACTGTTTTTT. Its translation: CASSQALEKLFF.

The CDR3 loop is CASSQGRGTEAFF. In nucleotides, the CDR3 is TGTGCCAGCAGCCAGGGGCGGGGGACTGAAGCTTTCTTT. The rearrangement uses TRBV11-2 and TRBJ1-1, with a tentative D call TRBD1 (6 bases). The V end lost 5 bases, the J end lost 5 bases, and 12 bases lay between the germline ends. CDR1 is SGHAT, CDR2 FQNNGV, per germline. The length of the CDR3 is 13 residues. The full variable domain, rest sourced from reference TRBV11-2 and TRBJ1-1, is EAGVAQSPRYKIIEKRQSVAFWCNPISGHATLYWYQQILGQGPKLLIQFQNNGVVDDSQLPKDRFSAERLKGVDSTLKIQPAKLEDSAVYLCASSQGRGTEAFFGQGTRLTVV.

The CDR3 DNA follows: TGTGCCTGGAGCAGGGGGCGTAGCAATCAGCCCCAGCATTTT. Amino acid sequence: CAWSRGRSNQPQHF. The V call is TRBV30, the J call TRBJ1-5; 8 positions agree with TRBD1. V lost 3 bases and J lost 0; bases outside the gene matches: 1. Germline V gene data show CDR1 as GTSNPN and CDR2 as SVGIG (reference sequence). The CDR3 is 14 amino acids.

V usage is TRBV7-9 and J usage is TRBJ2-1; no reliable D call. This CDR3 region has 13 residues. Trimming took 8 bases from V and 0 from J, leaving 8 bases between them. The germline CDR1 and CDR2 sequences are SEHNR and FQNEAQ (reference sequence). DNA of the CDR3: TGTGCCAGCCAATCTAACTCCTACAATGAGCAGTTCTTC. Protein product: CASQSNSYNEQFF.

The chain uses TRBV4-1 and TRBJ2-1, with TRBD2 identical over 11 bases. V dropped 3 bases and J dropped 8; count of bases not matched to a gene: 6. The CDR3 loop spans 15 amino acids. From germline, CDR1 is MGHRA and CDR2 YSYEKL. CDR3 nucleotides: TGCGCCAGCAGCCATTTCACTAGCGGGAGTTATGAGCAGTTCTTC. Translating it yields CASSHFTSGSYEQFF.

The chain carries TRBV5-1 and TRBJ1-2, with 11 positions matching TRBD1. From germline, CDR1 is SGHRS and CDR2 YFSETQ. V lost 4 bases to trimming and J lost 2 bases; unmatched junction nucleotides: 4. The CDR3 totals 15 residues. CDR3 in DNA: TGCGCCAGCAGCCCTTGGGACAGGGGGAACTATGGCTACACCTTC. This translates into CASSPWDRGNYGYTF. The whole variable domain, remainder taken from reference TRBV5-1 and TRBJ1-2, is KAGVTQTPRYLIKTRGQQVTLSCSPISGHRSVSWYQQTPGQGLQFLFEYFSETQRNKGNFPGRFSGRQFSNSRSEMNVSTLELGDSALYLCASSPWDRGNYGYTFGSGTRLTVV.

The chain links TRBV10-3 to TRBJ1-5; D is unresolved. Germline V CDR1 and CDR2: ENHRY, SYGVKD. The V gene lost 2 bases and the J gene lost 4 bases, with 9 bases spanning the gap. The CDR3 consists of 14 residues. The CDR3 region has the DNA TGTGCCATCAGTGAGCACAGTTTAAATCAGCCCCAGCATTTT. Translated: CAISEHSLNQPQHF.

J is TRBJ1-6 and V is TRBV2; D is perhaps TRBD1 (5 bases). V lost 8 bases and J lost 8, with 10 bases in between. The CDR3 runs to 12 residues. CDR1 and CDR2 from the germline V gene are SNHLY and FYNNEI. The chain's CDR3 is CASGATDSPLHF. The DNA for the CDR3 is TGTGCCAGCGGGGCTACGGATTCACCCCTCCACTTT.

The chain recombines TRBV20-1 with TRBJ2-3, with D perhaps TRBD2 (5 bases). The CDR3 is made up of 15 amino acids. The germline CDR1 and CDR2 sequences are DFQATT and SNEGSKA (reference sequence). Trimming left V 3 bases short and J 0 bases short, with 13 bases between. The CDR3 region has the DNA TGCAGTGCTAGTGGCTCCAGCGGAAGCACAGATACGCAGTATTTT. Protein product: CSASGSSGSTDTQYF.

In regard to this clone: An end of the junction differs from the germline gene, which may be a read error. V is TRBV2 and J is TRBJ2-3; D might be TRBD2 (5 bases). The germline V gene encodes CDR1 SNHLY and CDR2 FYNNEI. The CDR3 length is 14 residues. The CDR3 DNA follows: TGTGCCAGCAGTGAAGAGGAGGCGGTGAACCGACGGAATTTT. Protein product: CASSEEEAVNRRNF.

The chain's CDR3 is CASSQHDRGLLVYGYTF. CDR3 DNA: TGCGCCAGCAGCCAGCACGACAGGGGGCTCTTGGTCTATGGCTACACCTTC. The rearrangement links TRBV4-1 to TRBJ1-2; 10 bases are shared with TRBD1. The trim removed 3 bases at V and 4 bases at J, leaving 11 bases unmatched. The CDR3 length is 17 residues. In germline, CDR1 is MGHRA, CDR2 YSYEKL.